The TCR beta chain described here comes from a study of T-cell reconstitution after alpha-beta-depleted transplantation in children. Construction of the TCRbeta library involved unique molecular identifiers. TCRdb fed the PCR reads into MiXCR, producing one record per CDR3 protein. The profile shows about 690,000 distinct CDR3 sequences, approximately 15% of them singletons. This clonotype was seen ten or more times. Trimming removed 5 bases from V and 2 bases from J; junction bases left unmatched: 9. The V gene's germline CDR1 is DFQATT and CDR2 SNEGSKA (reference sequence). The CDR3 contains 15 residues.

Sample: PBMCs from the stem cell graft donor, taken from the stem cell graft. The chain links TRBV20-1 to TRBJ2-3; the match to TRBD2 covers 8 bases. This receptor was identified in a human donor who donated a stem cell graft to a child with acute myeloid leukemia. CDR3 sequence (DNA): TGCAGTGCTCCGACAGCGGGGGCACACACAGATACGCAGTATTTT. Protein: CSAPTAGAHTDTQYF.